This T cell receptor beta chain comes out of a study of shared clonotypes between healthy human individuals. Overall study results and limits: Clonotype sharing among donors was expected to depend on sequencing depth. Relative to clonotypes present in all four donors, those not shared had lower generation probabilities. At large depth, rarefaction still showed sorted-subset sequencing to be incomplete.

Naive CD8 cells lacked CD45RO, underwent positive selection for CCR7 and left out terminally differentiated effector memory CD45RA+ cells. Donors had no recently reported acute infections or vaccinations and were HIV-negative. Profiling relied on immunoSEQ multiplex PCR, and the TCRdb table lists in-frame clones only, not all of them. This table holds approximately 600,000 clones, 90% to 95% found once. In regard to this clone: What it binds is unknown.

The V gene lost 6 bases and the J gene lost 6 bases, with 14 bases spanning the gap. From germline, CDR1 is ENHRY and CDR2 SYGVKD. This CDR3 has 13 amino acids. The chain links TRBV10-3 to TRBJ1-2; unclear D gene. The specimen sequenced was naive CD8+ T cells sorted from blood. This clonotype originated in a young woman in good health. CDR3 loop: CAISGVLEHGYTF. The CDR3 DNA is TGTGCCATCAGCGGAGTACTTGAACATGGCTACACCTTC.